This entry is about one T cell receptor beta chain. Antigen unknown. Clones were read by immunoSEQ multiplex PCR, and TCRdb kept only the in-frame ones, dropping some. The table lists approximately 86,000 clones, roughly 91% of them singletons. Germline CDR1 MNHEY, CDR2 SMNVEV (reference sequence). Trimming pared 8 bases from V and 0 bases from J, leaving 11 bases between. The CDR3 totals 13 residues. This entry belongs to a study of graft-versus-host responses after intestinal transplantation. Broader study findings: Individuals who had graft-donor T cell macrochimerism had allografts that showed high graft-versus-host to host-versus-graft clonal ratios. The recipient marrow held GvH clones, and some of them showed up first in ileum or blood.

The chain combines TRBV27 with TRBJ2-7, with a tentative D call TRBD1 (5 bases). The TCR sequence derives from a human donor who received an intestinal transplant. The material was unstimulated CD4+ T cells sorted from spleen or lymph node cells, obtained before intestinal transplant. CDR3 sequence: CASRDSFSYEQYF. As DNA, the CDR3 is TGTGCCAGCCGAGACAGTTTCTCCTACGAGCAGTACTTC.